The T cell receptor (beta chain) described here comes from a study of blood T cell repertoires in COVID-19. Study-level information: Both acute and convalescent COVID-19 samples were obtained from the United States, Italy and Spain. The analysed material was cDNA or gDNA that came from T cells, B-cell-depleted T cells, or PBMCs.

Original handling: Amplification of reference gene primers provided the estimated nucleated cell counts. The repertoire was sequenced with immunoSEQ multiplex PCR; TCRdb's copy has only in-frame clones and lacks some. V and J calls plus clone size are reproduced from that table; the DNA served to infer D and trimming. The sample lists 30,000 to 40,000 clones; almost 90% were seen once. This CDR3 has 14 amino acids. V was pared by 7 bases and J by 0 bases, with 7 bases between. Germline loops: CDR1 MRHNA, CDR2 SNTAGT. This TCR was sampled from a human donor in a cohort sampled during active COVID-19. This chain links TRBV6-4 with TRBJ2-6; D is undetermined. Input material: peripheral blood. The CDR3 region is CASKSLSGANVLTF. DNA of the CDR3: TGTGCCAGCAAATCACTCTCTGGGGCCAACGTCCTGACTTTC.